The next 13 T cell receptor beta chains were all read from a single sample in a study of cytomegalovirus exposure and HLA in healthy donors. The PCR had 60 Vbeta and 13 Jbeta primers. Assay used: immunoSEQ multiplex PCR; TCRdb lists only in-frame clones, some missing. The repertoire holds 150,000 or so clones, 82% seen once, with 5.5% to 8.5% in the top ten. The sample was PBMCs. The receptor source for this set is a woman between 50 and 59 years old in good health and CMV-seropositive.

The rearrangement links TRBV2 to TRBJ1-3; D is undetermined. The CDR3 sequence is 15 residues long. CDR1 is SNHLY, CDR2 FYNNEI, per germline. V was pared by 2 bases and J by 0 bases, with 8 bases between. CDR3 residues: CASSERTFSGNTIYF. CDR3 nucleotides: TGTGCCAGCAGTGAAAGGACTTTCTCTGGAAACACCATATATTTT.

The chain combines TRBV27 with TRBJ2-2; D call uncertain. The CDR3 totals 13 residues. Germline CDR1 and CDR2: MNHEY and SMNVEV (reference sequence). V gave up 6 bases and J gave up 1 base, with 6 bases separating them. The CDR3 here is CASRQVNTGELFF. CDR3 nucleotide sequence: TGTGCCAGCAGGCAGGTGAACACCGGGGAGCTGTTTTTT.

This clone was found once. The chain joins TRBV29-1 to TRBJ1-1; 12 positions match TRBD1. The length of the CDR3 is 15 residues. The germline gives CDR1 SQVTM, CDR2 ANQGSEA. The V segment lost 5 bases and the J segment 4 bases; nucleotides outside the gene matches: 8. The CDR3: CSVYRDRGLSTEAFF. In nucleotides, the CDR3 is TGCAGCGTTTACCGGGACAGGGGGCTTAGCACTGAAGCTTTCTTT.

The chain uses TRBV4-2 and TRBJ2-7; 7 nucleotides align to TRBD2. The CDR3 spans 15 residues. From germline, CDR1 is LGHNA and CDR2 YNFKEQ. Trimming at V came to 0 bases and at J to 2 bases, leaving 4 bases not matched to a gene. The CDR3 is CASSQETSSAYEQYF. CDR3 nucleotide sequence: TGTGCCAGCAGCCAAGAGACTAGCAGTGCCTACGAGCAGTACTTC.

The chain uses TRBV5-6 and TRBJ2-3; weak D call: TRBD1 (5 bases). Trimming removed 0 bases from V and 1 base from J, with 6 bases in between. Germline V gene data show CDR1 as SGHDT and CDR2 as YYEEEE. The CDR3 totals 14 residues. The CDR3 bases are TGTGCCAGCAGCTTGGAAGGGGGCACAGATACGCAGTATTTT. Translation: CASSLEGGTDTQYF.

This chain links TRBV11-1 with TRBJ2-2, with TRBD1 matching 11 bases. This CDR3 is built from 18 residues. After removal of 3 bases from V and 6 bases from J, the junction contained 12 bases not matched to a gene. Germline-derived CDR1 and CDR2 are SGHAT and FQDESV (reference sequence). CDR3 region: CASSFLGLTGQGAGELFF. CDR3 DNA sequence: TGTGCCAGCAGCTTTCTAGGTCTAACGGGACAGGGGGCCGGGGAGCTGTTTTTT.

This clone showed up just a few times. V gene TRBV23-1 combines with J gene TRBJ1-2, with TRBD1 matching over 10 bases. TRBV23-1 is identified as an open reading frame with a role that is uncertain. The CDR3 spans 17 residues. Trimming at V came to 2 bases and at J to 5 bases, leaving 11 bases not matched to a gene. The CDR3 DNA reads TGCGCCAGCAGTCAACCTCCGGGACAGGGGAAGAATTATGGCTACACCTTC. Amino acids: CASSQPPGQGKNYGYTF.

J is TRBJ2-2 and V is TRBV7-8; 7 bases map to TRBD2. Trimming removed 4 bases from V and 4 bases from J; junction bases left unmatched: 9. This CDR3 is built from 16 residues. Germline V lookup: CDR1 SGHVS, CDR2 FQNEAQ. In DNA, the CDR3 is TGTGCCAGCAGCTCCCTGGGAGGGGCGGGCACCGGGGAGCTGTTTTTT. Protein: CASSSLGGAGTGELFF.

The V and J genes are TRBV9 and TRBJ1-3; 9 bases agree with TRBD1. Per the germline V gene, CDR1 is SGDLS and CDR2 is YYNGEE. The CDR3 covers 15 residues. V dropped 4 bases and J dropped 2; count of bases not matched to a gene: 4. CDR3 in DNA: TGTGCCAGCAGCCCCCGACAGGGGGCTGGAAACACCATATATTTT. Protein: CASSPRQGAGNTIYF.

The chain combines TRBV13 with TRBJ2-7, with TRBD1 matching over 8 bases. This CDR3 comprises 15 residues. From germline, CDR1 is PRHDT and CDR2 FYEKMQ (reference sequence). V shed 0 bases and J 3 bases; nucleotides not matched to a gene: 4. DNA of the CDR3: TGTGCCAGCAGCTTAGGGACAGGGGTGGTCTACGAGCAGTACTTC. Its protein product is CASSLGTGVVYEQYF.

This chain uses TRBV18 with TRBJ1-1, with TRBD1 matching 7 bases. Unmatched junction bases numbered 4, after V lost 6 bases and J lost 0 bases. The CDR3 spans 14 residues. Germline V gene sequence: CDR1 KGHSH, CDR2 LQKENI. Written as DNA, the CDR3 is TGTGCCAGCTCGGCAGGGGGAGTGAACACTGAAGCTTTCTTT. Encoded protein: CASSAGGVNTEAFF.

This clone was seen only a few times. V usage is TRBV25-1 and J usage is TRBJ2-1; D possibly corresponds to TRBD2 (5 bases). Trimming removed 3 bases from V and 5 bases from J, with 14 bases in between. Germline-derived CDR1 and CDR2 are MGHDK and SYGVNS. The CDR3 consists of 15 residues. The CDR3 region is CASSDPSKRDNEQFF. The CDR3 coding sequence is TGTGCCAGCAGTGATCCGAGTAAGAGGGACAATGAGCAGTTCTTC. Variable domain in full (rest from reference TRBV25-1 and TRBJ2-1): EADIYQTPRYLVIGTGKKITLECSQTMGHDKMYWYQQDPGMELHLIHYSYGVNSTEKGDLSSESTVSRIRTEHFPLTLESARPSHTSQYLCASSDPSKRDNEQFFGPGTRLTVL.

The V and J genes are TRBV30 and TRBJ1-4; possible D gene TRBD1, 5 bases. This CDR3 is built from 13 residues. Between the trimmed V and J ends, which lost 1 base and 7 bases, there was a span of 10 bases. In germline, CDR1 is GTSNPN, CDR2 SVGIG (reference sequence). In DNA, the CDR3 is TGTGCCTGGAGTGATCAGGGTGGTGAAAAACTGTTTTTT. Its protein is CAWSDQGGEKLFF.